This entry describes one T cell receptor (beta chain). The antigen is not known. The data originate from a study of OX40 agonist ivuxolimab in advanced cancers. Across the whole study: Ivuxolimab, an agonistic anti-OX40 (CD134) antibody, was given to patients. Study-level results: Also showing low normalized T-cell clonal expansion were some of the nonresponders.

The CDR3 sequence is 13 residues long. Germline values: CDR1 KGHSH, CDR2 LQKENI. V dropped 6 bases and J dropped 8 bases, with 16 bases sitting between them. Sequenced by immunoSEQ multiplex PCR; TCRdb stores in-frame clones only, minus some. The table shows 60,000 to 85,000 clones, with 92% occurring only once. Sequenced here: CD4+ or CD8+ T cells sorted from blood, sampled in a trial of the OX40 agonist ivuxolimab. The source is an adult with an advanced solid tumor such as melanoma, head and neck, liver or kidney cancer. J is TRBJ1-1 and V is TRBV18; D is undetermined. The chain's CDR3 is CASSLPGQTEAFF. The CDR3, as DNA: TGTGCCAGCTCCCTCCCCGGTCAGACCGAAGCTTTCTTT.